The 32 T cell receptor beta chains presented below share a single source sample, sequenced in a study of blood T cell repertoires in COVID-19. This table comes from immunoSEQ multiplex PCR, and its TCRdb copy is limited to in-frame clones, with some not included. The sample lists around 40,000 clones, around 93% seen once, with around a sixth in the top ten. Sequences were obtained from peripheral blood. The source of these receptors is a woman between 25 and 40 years old in a cohort sampled during active COVID-19.

The chain is built from TRBV1 and TRBJ2-1; TRBD2 is taken as the D call from the table, unchecked against the DNA. TRBV1 is shown as a pseudogene. The CDR3 loop spans 14 amino acids. The CDR3 region has the DNA TGCACCAGCAGCCAAGGGATAGCGGGAACTGAGCAGTTCTTC. It yields the protein CTSSQGIAGTEQFF.

The chain couples TRBV28 to TRBJ2-2; TRBD2 agrees at 7 bases. Germline CDR1 is MDHEN and CDR2 is SYDVKM. V shed 5 bases and J 1 base; nucleotides not matched to a gene: 7. CDR3 size: 16 residues. The CDR3 coding sequence is TGTGCCAGCAGTGACCCCAGCGGGGAGAACACCGGGGAGCTGTTTTTT. Translation gives CASSDPSGENTGELFF. Full variable domain (missing parts from reference TRBV28 and TRBJ2-2): DVKVTQSSRYLVKRTGEKVFLECVQDMDHENMFWYRQDPGLGLRLIYFSYDVKMKEKGDIPEGYSVSREKKERFSLILESASTNQTSMYLCASSDPSGENTGELFFGEGSRLTVL.

This chain joins TRBV15 and TRBJ2-2; the D gene is possibly TRBD1 (5 bases). CDR3 length equals 17 residues. Between the trimmed V and J ends, which lost 1 base and 1 base, there was a span of 13 bases. Germline-derived CDR1 and CDR2 are LNHNV and YYDKDF (reference sequence). The CDR3 coding sequence is TGTGCCACCAGCAGAGTAGGCAGGACACTGAACACCGGGGAGCTGTTTTTT. This gives the protein CATSRVGRTLNTGELFF.

This chain joins TRBV6-2 or TRBV6-3 and TRBJ1-1, with TRBD1 identical over 8 bases. The CDR3 is made up of 17 amino acids. CDR1 MNHEY and CDR2 SVGEGT come from the germline V gene. With V trimmed by 2 bases and J by 3 bases, 11 bases remained unmatched. This CDR3 is CASSYKKGRGRDTEAFF. The DNA for the CDR3 is TGTGCCAGCAGTTACAAAAAGGGCAGGGGGCGCGACACTGAAGCTTTCTTT.

The V and J genes are TRBV5-1 and TRBJ1-2; no definite D call. CDR1 SGHRS and CDR2 YFSETQ come from the germline V gene. The CDR3 contains 12 residues. Trimming took 3 bases from V and 2 from J, leaving 5 bases between them. The CDR3 loop reads CASSWANYGYTF. The CDR3 DNA follows: TGCGCCAGCAGCTGGGCAAACTATGGCTACACCTTC.

This chain connects TRBV6-5 to TRBJ2-3; 8 bases fit TRBD1. J gave up 1 base and V 10 bases, and 1 base lay outside the gene matches. Germline V CDR1 and CDR2: MNHEY, SVGAGI. The CDR3 length is 12 residues. As DNA, the CDR3 is TGTGCCACGGGACAGGGCACAGATACGCAGTATTTT. This gives the protein CATGQGTDTQYF.

This rearrangement joins TRBV30 to TRBJ2-1; possible D gene TRBD2, 7 bases. Between the trimmed V and J ends, which lost 1 base and 9 bases, there was a span of 16 bases. CDR3 length equals 14 residues. Germline lookup yields CDR1 GTSNPN and CDR2 SVGIG (reference sequence). The CDR3 region is CAWSGTRGAREQFF. The CDR3 DNA reads TGTGCCTGGAGTGGGACTAGGGGGGCGCGTGAGCAGTTCTTC.

The chain links TRBV6-1 to TRBJ2-1; TRBD2 aligns across 8 bases. Looked up from germline, CDR1 is MNHNS and CDR2 is SASEGT. V lost 0 bases, J lost 3 bases, and 1 base stayed unmatched. This CDR3 has 15 residues. The CDR3, as DNA: TGTGCCAGCAGTGAAGCTAGCGGGAACTACAATGAGCAGTTCTTC. It is translated as CASSEASGNYNEQFF.

This sequence joins TRBV11-3 and TRBJ2-1; weak D call: TRBD2 (6 bases). Germline V CDR1 and CDR2: SGHNT, YENEEA. CDR3 size: 15 residues. Trimming left V 0 bases short and J 4 bases short, with 10 bases between. The DNA of the CDR3 is TGTGCCAGCAGCTTAGACGGGACTCCGTACAATGAGCAGTTCTTC. The encoded protein is CASSLDGTPYNEQFF.

The rearrangement uses TRBV11-2 and TRBJ2-5; D ambiguous. V shed 4 bases and J shed 0 bases, with 12 bases lying between them. Germline V gene sequence: CDR1 SGHAT, CDR2 FQNNGV. This CDR3 spans 15 amino acids. The CDR3 here is CASSYSNYNQETQYF. The CDR3 nucleotides are TGTGCCAGCAGCTATTCTAACTATAACCAAGAGACCCAGTACTTC. The whole variable domain, remainder taken from reference TRBV11-2 and TRBJ2-5, is EAGVAQSPRYKIIEKRQSVAFWCNPISGHATLYWYQQILGQGPKLLIQFQNNGVVDDSQLPKDRFSAERLKGVDSTLKIQPAKLEDSAVYLCASSYSNYNQETQYFGPGTRLLVL.

This clone came up a few times. The CDR3 loop is CASSLGQQGARGYTF. In DNA, the CDR3 is TGTGCCAGCAGTTTAGGACAACAGGGGGCGCGGGGCTACACCTTC. This chain connects TRBV27 to TRBJ1-2; TRBD1 matches at 9 bases. Germline CDR1 is MNHEY and CDR2 is SMNVEV (reference sequence). The ends lost 2 bases at V and 8 bases at J; junction bases unmatched: 9. There are 15 residues in the CDR3.

The chain couples TRBV7-2 to TRBJ2-1; 8 nucleotides align to TRBD2. The CDR3 is 16 residues long. CDR1 and CDR2 (germline): SGHTA, FQGNSA. V shed 5 bases and J 13 bases; nucleotides not matched to a gene: 19. CDR3 nucleotide sequence: TGTGCCAGCAGCCCACAATGGGGAGTAAGCGGGAGCGGCCAGTTCTTC. This translates into CASSPQWGVSGSGQFF. Full variable domain (missing parts from reference TRBV7-2 and TRBJ2-1): GAGVSQSPSNKVTEKGKDVELRCDPISGHTALYWYRQSLGQGLEFLIYFQGNSAPDKSGLPSDRFSAERTGGSVSTLTIQRTQQEDSAVYLCASSPQWGVSGSGQFFGPGTRLTVL.

In DNA form, the CDR3 reads TGTGCCAGCAGCGTAGCAGCGGGAGGGCTCGAGACCCAGTACTTC. Translating gives CASSVAAGGLETQYF. This sequence joins TRBV9 and TRBJ2-5; 10 bases agree with TRBD2. V lost 0 bases and J lost 5; bases outside the gene matches: 4. Per the germline V gene, CDR1 is SGDLS and CDR2 is YYNGEE. The CDR3 totals 15 residues. The whole variable domain, remainder taken from reference TRBV9 and TRBJ2-5, is DSGVTQTPKHLITATGQRVTLRCSPRSGDLSVYWYQQSLDQGLQFLIQYYNGEERAKGNILERFSAQQFPDLHSELNLSSLELGDSALYFCASSVAAGGLETQYFGPGTRLLVL.

This clone was found once. This chain links TRBV9 with TRBJ2-3; tentative D call: TRBD2 (6 bases). Germline V gene lookup returns CDR1 SGDLS and CDR2 YYNGEE. The V end was cut by 3 bases, the J end by 3 bases, with 8 bases between. This CDR3 spans 13 amino acids. The CDR3 reads CASSEGRTDTQYF. The CDR3 DNA sequence: TGTGCCAGCAGCGAAGGGAGGACAGATACGCAGTATTTT.

The chain recombines TRBV7-3 with TRBJ2-3, with TRBD2 matching over 9 bases. The V and J ends lost 3 bases and 5 bases, in that order; junction bases with no gene match: 6. This CDR3 is built from 15 residues. CDR1 and CDR2 (germline): SGHTA, FQGTGA. CDR3 bases: TGTGCCAGCAGCTTGACTAGCGGACAAAAAGATACGCAGTATTTT. Its translation: CASSLTSGQKDTQYF.

The rearrangement uses TRBV12-3 or TRBV12-4 and TRBJ1-2, with 7 bases lining up with TRBD1. This CDR3 has 13 amino acids. The V gene end was trimmed by 6 bases and the J gene end by 7 bases; junction bases not matched to a gene: 8. CDR3 nucleotide sequence: TGTGCCAGCAGGGGGCGGACAGGCCCTGGCTACACCTTC. Translation gives CASRGRTGPGYTF.

The chain has TRBV27 and TRBJ2-1, with 9 bases that match TRBD2. The CDR3 runs 16 residues. In germline, CDR1 is MNHEY, CDR2 SMNVEV (reference sequence). J gave up 5 bases and V 3 bases, and 8 bases lay outside the gene matches. CDR3 bases: TGTGCCAGCAGTTTTCATGGACTAGCGCGCCACAATGAGCAGTTCTTC. Protein sequence: CASSFHGLARHNEQFF.

This rearrangement joins TRBV18 to TRBJ2-7, with 8 bases matching TRBD2. V dropped 3 bases and J dropped 0; count of bases not matched to a gene: 4. CDR3 size: 15 residues. Germline CDR1 and CDR2: KGHSH and LQKENI. CDR3 region: CASSPGGGNSYEQYF. DNA of the CDR3: TGTGCCAGCTCACCCGGCGGGGGGAACTCCTACGAGCAGTACTTC.

V is TRBV19 and J is TRBJ1-6; TRBD1 is a possible D gene (6 bases). The CDR3 totals 15 residues. CDR1 is LNHDA, CDR2 SQIVND, per germline (reference sequence). Trimming left V 4 bases short and J 9 bases short, with 16 bases between. This CDR3 is CASSKWTQGSSPLHF. In DNA, the CDR3 is TGTGCCAGTAGTAAGTGGACTCAGGGGAGTTCACCCCTCCACTTT.

V usage is TRBV10-3 and J usage is TRBJ1-1, with 9 bases identical to TRBD1. V was pared by 0 bases and J by 11 bases, with 10 bases of the junction left unmatched. The CDR3 length is 15 residues. Germline CDR1 reads ENHRY; CDR2 reads SYGVKD. CDR3 protein: CAISESYGQGMRAFF. In DNA form, the CDR3 reads TGTGCCATCAGTGAGTCGTATGGACAGGGGATGCGTGCTTTCTTT.

The J gene is TRBJ2-1, the V gene TRBV6-5, with TRBD2 matching 7 bases. CDR1 MNHEY and CDR2 SVGAGI come from the germline V gene. The J segment lost 0 bases and the V segment lost 0 bases, leaving 2 bases of the junction unmatched. The CDR3 has 16 amino acids. In DNA form, the CDR3 reads TGTGCCAGCAGTTACTCTGGCGGGAGCTCCTACAATGAGCAGTTCTTC. Its protein product is CASSYSGGSSYNEQFF.

On this clone itself: This CDR3 is also generated by other DNA sequences in the sample. The gene calls are TRBV9 and TRBJ2-1; TRBD2 aligns across 14 bases. The CDR3 is 16 residues long. Germline V gene data show CDR1 as SGDLS and CDR2 as YYNGEE. Losses at the gene ends were 4 bases for V and 4 bases for J; bases not matched to a gene: 4. CDR3 in amino acids: CASSPGLAGAYNEQFF. The CDR3 DNA follows: TGTGCCAGCAGCCCGGGACTAGCGGGAGCGTACAATGAGCAGTTCTTC.

This clone was observed once. The chain has TRBV19 and TRBJ2-6; 8 nucleotides agree with TRBD2. Looked up from germline, CDR1 is LNHDA and CDR2 is SQIVND (reference sequence). The CDR3 contains 17 residues. The junction had 9 bases not matched to a gene; V was cut back by 8 bases and J by 0 bases. As DNA, the CDR3 is TGTGCCAGTTCCCCGGGGGGGGGCCGCTCTGGGGCCAACGTCCTGACTTTC. Translated: CASSPGGGRSGANVLTF.

This chain's CDR3 is CASSIAPELQGWVQPQHF. The CDR3 DNA reads TGTGCCAGTAGCATCGCCCCCGAGCTACAGGGTTGGGTTCAGCCCCAGCATTTT. The chain has TRBV19 and TRBJ1-5; tentative D call: TRBD1 (6 bases). Germline loops: CDR1 LNHDA, CDR2 SQIVND (reference sequence). The CDR3 is 18 amino acids. The V end was cut by 6 bases, the J end by 6 bases, with 27 bases between.

The chain recombines TRBV3-1 (or the pseudogene TRBV3-2) with TRBJ1-4; D ambiguous. Trimming left V 2 bases short and J 5 bases short, with 9 bases between. This CDR3 region has 14 residues. Germline CDR1 is LGHDT and CDR2 is YNNKEL (reference sequence). CDR3 sequence (DNA): TGTGCCAGCAGCCAATACAGAAAAAATGAAAAACTGTTTTTT. Translating gives CASSQYRKNEKLFF.

The chain recombines TRBV6-6 with TRBJ2-1; a weak D match, TRBD2 (6 bases). V was shortened by 7 bases and J by 10 bases, with 20 bases between the two germline ends. This CDR3 is built from 14 residues. Per the germline V gene, CDR1 is MNHNY and CDR2 is SVGAGI (reference sequence). The chain's CDR3 is CASTTNRGGGEQFF. DNA for the CDR3: TGTGCCAGCACCACTAATAGGGGAGGTGGGGAGCAGTTCTTC.

The CDR3 region is CASSGAGPGLDTQYF. CDR3 sequence (DNA): TGTGCCAGCAGTGGGGCCGGGCCGGGGTTGGATACGCAGTATTTT. The rearrangement links TRBV2 to TRBJ2-3, with D possibly TRBD2 on 5 matching bases. Germline values: CDR1 SNHLY, CDR2 FYNNEI. The V end lost 4 bases, the J end lost 6 bases, and 17 bases lay between the germline ends. This CDR3 is 15 amino acids long.

The V and J genes are TRBV14 and TRBJ1-4; possibly TRBD1 for D (6 bases). Germline CDR1 SGHDN, CDR2 FVKESK. The CDR3 has 15 amino acids. V dropped 0 bases and J dropped 5 bases, with 10 bases sitting between them. The CDR3 nucleotides are TGTGCCAGCAGCCAAGAGAAGGGGGACAATGAAAAACTGTTTTTT. Its protein is CASSQEKGDNEKLFF.

The J gene is TRBJ2-7, the V gene TRBV30; 8 bases are a match to TRBD2. The CDR3 totals 13 residues. After removal of 8 bases from V and 3 bases from J, the junction contained 9 bases not matched to a gene. Germline lookup yields CDR1 GTSNPN and CDR2 SVGIG (reference sequence). As DNA, the CDR3 is TGTGCCGGACGTACGGGGGGGGGCTACGAGCAGTACTTC. Translated: CAGRTGGGYEQYF. Filled out from reference TRBV30 and TRBJ2-7, the complete variable domain reads SQTIHQWPATLVQPVGSPLSLECTVEGTSNPNLYWYRQAAGRGLQLLFYSVGIGQISSEVPQNLSASRPQDRQFILSSKKLLLSDSGFYLCAGRTGGGYEQYFGPGTRLTVT.

The chain couples TRBV6-4 to TRBJ1-2; D possibly corresponds to TRBD1 (6 bases). The CDR3 sequence is 19 residues long. Trimming stripped 4 bases from V and 6 bases from J, with 30 bases between. Germline V gene lookup returns CDR1 MRHNA and CDR2 SNTAGT. The CDR3 region has the DNA TGTGCCAGCAGTGTAGCCGGCCTTAGCGGGACACTTCCTGGGGATGGCTACACCTTC. Amino acids: CASSVAGLSGTLPGDGYTF.

In its sample, this clone was seen once. The genes are TRBV28 and TRBJ2-7; tentatively, D is TRBD1 (6 bases). V gave up 4 bases and J gave up 0 bases, with 13 bases separating them. From germline, CDR1 is MDHEN and CDR2 SYDVKM. The CDR3 is made up of 15 amino acids. CDR3 protein: CASSSTGPPSYEQYF. CDR3 nucleotide sequence: TGTGCCAGCAGTTCGACAGGTCCACCCTCCTACGAGCAGTACTTC.

The chain employs TRBV20-1 and TRBJ1-2; maybe TRBD1 (6 bases). This CDR3 has 16 amino acids. Trimming removed 3 bases at V and 3 bases at J, with 20 bases between. CDR1 is DFQATT and CDR2 is SNEGSKA in the germline V gene (reference sequence). The CDR3 here is CSASLGQRDPYYGYTF. CDR3 DNA: TGCAGTGCTAGTTTAGGACAGCGTGATCCTTACTATGGCTACACCTTC.